A selection of T cell receptor beta chains follows, all from one sample in a study of blood T cell repertoires in COVID-19. Here immunoSEQ multiplex PCR was the method, and the copy in TCRdb shows in-frame clones only, minus some. The data contain 140,000 or so clones, around four fifths of them singletons. What was sequenced was PBMCs or T cells enriched from blood (not recorded which). These receptors all come from a middle-aged woman who had recovered from COVID-19. CDR3s include the opening cysteine and the closing phenylalanine or tryptophan. D genes are given only for firm matches. The listing skips clone size in some rows; elsewhere it reads once, few, many or a size class.

CDR3 protein: CASSTGPRGVQGYTF
CDR3 DNA: TGTGCCAGCAGTACGGGACCCAGGGGGGTTCAGGGCTACACCTTC
V gene: TRBV27
D gene: TRBD1
J gene: TRBJ1-2
clone size: NA

CDR3 protein: CASSRVKGSPLHF
CDR3 DNA: TGTGCCAGCAGCAGGGTGAAGGGATCACCCCTCCACTTT
V gene: TRBV6-5
D gene: NA
J gene: TRBJ1-6
clone size: NA

CDR3 protein: CASSRGGANQLYGYTF
CDR3 DNA: TGCGCCAGCTCCCGGGGGGGGGCGAACCAACTCTATGGCTACACCTTC
V gene: TRBV5-1
D gene: NA
J gene: TRBJ1-2
clone size: NA

CDR3 protein: CASSRSGRDSYEQYF
CDR3 DNA: TGTGCCAGTAGTAGGAGCGGGAGGGATTCCTACGAGCAGTACTTC
V gene: TRBV19
D gene: TRBD2
J gene: TRBJ2-7
clone size: NA

CDR3 protein: CATPGGGPTRTGELFF
CDR3 DNA: TGTGCCACCCCGGGAGGGGGGCCGACGAGGACCGGGGAGCTGTTTTTT
V gene: TRBV15
D gene: TRBD2
J gene: TRBJ2-2
clone size: NA

CDR3 protein: CASSPRTSHANTGELFF
CDR3 DNA: TGTGCCAGCAGCCCTAGGACTAGCCACGCGAACACCGGGGAGCTGTTTTTT
V gene: TRBV5-8
D gene: TRBD2
J gene: TRBJ2-2
clone size: NA

CDR3 protein: CASSPTGTGGYTF
CDR3 DNA: TGTGCCAGCAGCCCCACAGGGACCGGGGGCTACACCTTC
V gene: TRBV14
D gene: NA
J gene: TRBJ1-2
clone size: NA

CDR3 protein: CASSARSGANYGYTF
CDR3 DNA: TGTGCCAGCAGCGCTCGATCAGGGGCTAACTATGGCTACACCTTC
V gene: TRBV7-9
D gene: NA
J gene: TRBJ1-2
clone size: NA

CDR3 protein: CASSHGTDSNQPQHF
CDR3 DNA: TGTGCCAGCAGCCATGGGACAGATAGCAATCAGCCCCAGCATTTT
V gene: TRBV3-1/TRBV3-2
D gene: TRBD1
J gene: TRBJ1-5
clone size: NA

CDR3 protein: CASSSEQGAAVSGYTF
CDR3 DNA: TGTGCCAGCAGTTCGGAACAGGGAGCGGCCGTGAGTGGCTACACCTTC
V gene: TRBV25-1
D gene: NA
J gene: TRBJ1-2
clone size: few